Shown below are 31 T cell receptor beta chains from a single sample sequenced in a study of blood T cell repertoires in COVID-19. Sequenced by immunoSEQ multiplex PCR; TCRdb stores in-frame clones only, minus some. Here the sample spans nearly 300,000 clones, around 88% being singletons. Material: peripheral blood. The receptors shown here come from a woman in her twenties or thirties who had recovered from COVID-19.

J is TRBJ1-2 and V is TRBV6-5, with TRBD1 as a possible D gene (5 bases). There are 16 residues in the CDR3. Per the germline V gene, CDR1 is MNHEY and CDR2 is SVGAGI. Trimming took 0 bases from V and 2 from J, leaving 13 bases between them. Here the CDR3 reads CASSYSLRVGNYGYTF. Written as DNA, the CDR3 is TGTGCCAGCAGTTACTCGCTCAGGGTAGGGAACTATGGCTACACCTTC.

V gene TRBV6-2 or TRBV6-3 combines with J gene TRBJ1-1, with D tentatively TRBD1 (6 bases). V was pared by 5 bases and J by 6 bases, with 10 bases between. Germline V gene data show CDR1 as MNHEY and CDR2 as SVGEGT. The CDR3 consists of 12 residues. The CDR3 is CASSTTGPEAFF. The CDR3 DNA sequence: TGTGCCAGCAGTACAACAGGGCCTGAAGCTTTCTTT.

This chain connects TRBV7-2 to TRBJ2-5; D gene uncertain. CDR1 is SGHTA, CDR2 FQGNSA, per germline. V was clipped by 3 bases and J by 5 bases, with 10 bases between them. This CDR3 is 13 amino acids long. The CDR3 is CASSLGTLETQYF. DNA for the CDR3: TGTGCCAGCAGCTTGGGCACTCTGGAGACCCAGTACTTC.

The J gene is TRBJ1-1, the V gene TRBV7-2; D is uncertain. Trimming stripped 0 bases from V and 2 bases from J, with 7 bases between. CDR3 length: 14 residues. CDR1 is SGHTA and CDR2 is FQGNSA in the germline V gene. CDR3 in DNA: TGTGCCAGCAGCTTAGCGCAGGCTAACACTGAAGCTTTCTTT. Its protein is CASSLAQANTEAFF.

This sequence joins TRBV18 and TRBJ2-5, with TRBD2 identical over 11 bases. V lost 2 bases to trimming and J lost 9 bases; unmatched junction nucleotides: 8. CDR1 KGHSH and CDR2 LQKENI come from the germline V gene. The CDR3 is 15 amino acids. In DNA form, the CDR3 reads TGTGCCAGCTCACCAGTAGCGGGGGGGAAGGAAGCCCAGTACTTC. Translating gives CASSPVAGGKEAQYF.

The CDR3 DNA sequence: TGCGCCAGCAGCCAAGATGACGGGACAGGGTACGGCAATGAGCAGTTCTTC. Translating it yields CASSQDDGTGYGNEQFF. The V and J genes are TRBV4-1 and TRBJ2-1; 9 bases match TRBD1. V lost 0 bases to trimming and J lost 6 bases; unmatched junction nucleotides: 9. The CDR3 is made up of 17 amino acids. Germline loops: CDR1 MGHRA, CDR2 YSYEKL.

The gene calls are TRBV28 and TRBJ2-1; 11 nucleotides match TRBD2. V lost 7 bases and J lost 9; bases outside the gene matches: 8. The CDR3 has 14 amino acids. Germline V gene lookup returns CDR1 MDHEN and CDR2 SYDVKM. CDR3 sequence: CASILSGGAGEQFF. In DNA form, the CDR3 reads TGTGCCAGCATCCTTAGCGGGGGGGCAGGTGAGCAGTTCTTC.

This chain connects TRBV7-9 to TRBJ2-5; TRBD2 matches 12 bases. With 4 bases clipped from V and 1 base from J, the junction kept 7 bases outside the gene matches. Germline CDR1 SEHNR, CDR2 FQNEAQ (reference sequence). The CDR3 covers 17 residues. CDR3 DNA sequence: TGTGCCAGCAGCTCCAGAGGACTAGCGGGATCCCAAGAGACCCAGTACTTC. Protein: CASSSRGLAGSQETQYF.

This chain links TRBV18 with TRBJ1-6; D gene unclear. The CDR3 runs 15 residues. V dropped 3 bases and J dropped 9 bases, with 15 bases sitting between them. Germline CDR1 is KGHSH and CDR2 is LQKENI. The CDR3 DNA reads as TGTGCCAGCTCACCCACGGCGACCCTAGGTTCACCCCTCCACTTT. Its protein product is CASSPTATLGSPLHF.

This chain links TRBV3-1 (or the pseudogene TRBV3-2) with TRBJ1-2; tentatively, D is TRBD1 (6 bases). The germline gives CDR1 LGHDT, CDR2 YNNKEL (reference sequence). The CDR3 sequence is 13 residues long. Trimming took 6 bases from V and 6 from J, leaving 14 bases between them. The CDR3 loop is CASSQQGSDGYTF. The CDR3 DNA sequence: TGTGCCAGCAGTCAACAGGGATCTGATGGCTACACCTTC.

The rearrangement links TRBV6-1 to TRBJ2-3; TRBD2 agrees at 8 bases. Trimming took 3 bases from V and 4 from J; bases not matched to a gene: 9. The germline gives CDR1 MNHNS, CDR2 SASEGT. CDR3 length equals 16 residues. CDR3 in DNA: TGTGCCAGCAGTGATGGGACGGCGCGGGGGGCAGATACGCAGTATTTT. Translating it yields CASSDGTARGADTQYF.

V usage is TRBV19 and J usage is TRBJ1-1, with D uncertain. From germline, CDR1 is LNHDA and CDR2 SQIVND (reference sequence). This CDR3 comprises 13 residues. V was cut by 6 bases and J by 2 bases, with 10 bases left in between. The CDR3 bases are TGTGCCAGTAGATACACAAGAAACACTGAAGCTTTCTTT. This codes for CASRYTRNTEAFF.

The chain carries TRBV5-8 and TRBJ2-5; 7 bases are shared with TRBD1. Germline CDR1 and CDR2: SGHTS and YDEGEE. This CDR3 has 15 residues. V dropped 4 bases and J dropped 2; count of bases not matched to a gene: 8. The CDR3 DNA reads TGTGCCAGCAGCGCTGACGGGACAGAGCAAGAGACCCAGTACTTC. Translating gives CASSADGTEQETQYF.

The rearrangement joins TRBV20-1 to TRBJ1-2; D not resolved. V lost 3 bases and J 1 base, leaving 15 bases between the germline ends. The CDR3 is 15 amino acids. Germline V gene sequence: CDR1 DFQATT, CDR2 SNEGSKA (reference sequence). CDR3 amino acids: CSASDNGDNNYGYTF. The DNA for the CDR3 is TGCAGTGCTAGTGACAACGGAGATAATAACTATGGCTACACCTTC.

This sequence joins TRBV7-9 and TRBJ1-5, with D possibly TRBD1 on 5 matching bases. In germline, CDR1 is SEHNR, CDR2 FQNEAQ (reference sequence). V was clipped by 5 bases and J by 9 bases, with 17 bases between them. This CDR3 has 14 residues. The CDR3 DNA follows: TGTGCCAGCAGCCAGGGACTTACTATACGGCCCCAGCATTTT. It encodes CASSQGLTIRPQHF.

CDR3 DNA: TGTGCCAGCAGTTATGACAGGAGCTCCTACAATGAGCAGTTCTTC. Its translation is CASSYDRSSYNEQFF. The rearrangement uses TRBV2 and TRBJ2-1; D perhaps matches TRBD1 (6 bases). V gave up 5 bases and J gave up 0 bases, with 11 bases separating them. This CDR3 is 15 amino acids long. Germline CDR1 reads SNHLY; CDR2 reads FYNNEI.

The CDR3 bases are TGTGCCACCAGCAGAGAAGAGGATGAGCAGTTCTTC. Protein sequence: CATSREEDEQFF. The J gene is TRBJ2-1, the V gene TRBV15; the D is unclear. Germline assignment: CDR1 LNHNV and CDR2 YYDKDF (reference sequence). Trimming removed 0 bases from V and 8 bases from J, with 5 bases in between. The CDR3 is 12 residues long.

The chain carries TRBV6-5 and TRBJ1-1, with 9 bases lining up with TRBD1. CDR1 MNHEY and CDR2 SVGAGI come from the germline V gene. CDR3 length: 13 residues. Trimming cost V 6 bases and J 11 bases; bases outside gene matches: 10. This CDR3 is CASRQGQGIGAFF. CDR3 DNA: TGTGCCAGCAGACAGGGACAGGGAATTGGGGCTTTCTTT.

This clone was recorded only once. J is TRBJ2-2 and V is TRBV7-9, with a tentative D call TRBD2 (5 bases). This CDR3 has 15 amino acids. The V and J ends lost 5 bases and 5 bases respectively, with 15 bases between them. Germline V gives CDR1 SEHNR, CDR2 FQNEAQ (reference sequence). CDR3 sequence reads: CASSRLDSGTGELFF. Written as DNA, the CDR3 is TGTGCCAGCAGCCGCCTGGACTCGGGGACCGGGGAGCTGTTTTTT.

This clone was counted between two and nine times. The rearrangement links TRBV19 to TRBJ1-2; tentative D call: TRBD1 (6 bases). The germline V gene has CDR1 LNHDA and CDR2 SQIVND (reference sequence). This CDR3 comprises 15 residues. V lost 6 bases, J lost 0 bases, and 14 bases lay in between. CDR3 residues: CASRKDRQANYGYTF. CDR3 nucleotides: TGTGCCAGTAGAAAGGACCGACAGGCTAACTATGGCTACACCTTC.

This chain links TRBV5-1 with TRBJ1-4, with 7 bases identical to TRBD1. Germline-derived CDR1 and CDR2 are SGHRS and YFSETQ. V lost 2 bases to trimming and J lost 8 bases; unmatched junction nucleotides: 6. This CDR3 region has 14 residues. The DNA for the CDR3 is TGCGCCAGCAGCTTAGGACAGGAATCGGAAAAACTGTTTTTT. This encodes CASSLGQESEKLFF.

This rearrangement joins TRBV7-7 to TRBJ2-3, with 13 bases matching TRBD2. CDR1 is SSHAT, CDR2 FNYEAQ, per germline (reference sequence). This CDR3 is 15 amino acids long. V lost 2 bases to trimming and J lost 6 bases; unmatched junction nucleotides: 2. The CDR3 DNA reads TGTGCCAGCAGCTTAACTAGCGGGGGGGCCGATACGCAGTATTTT. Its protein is CASSLTSGGADTQYF.

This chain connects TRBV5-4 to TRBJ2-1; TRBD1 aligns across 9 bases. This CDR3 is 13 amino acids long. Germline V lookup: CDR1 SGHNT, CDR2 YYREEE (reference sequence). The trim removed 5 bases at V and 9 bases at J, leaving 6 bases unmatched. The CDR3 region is CASRGTGYGEQFF. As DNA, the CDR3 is TGTGCCAGCAGAGGGACAGGGTATGGTGAGCAGTTCTTC.

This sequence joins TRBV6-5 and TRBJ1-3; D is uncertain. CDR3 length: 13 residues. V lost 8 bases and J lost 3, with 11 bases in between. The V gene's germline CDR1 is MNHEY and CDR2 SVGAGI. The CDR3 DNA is TGTGCCAGCCCTTCGAGGGATGGAAACACCATATATTTT. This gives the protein CASPSRDGNTIYF.

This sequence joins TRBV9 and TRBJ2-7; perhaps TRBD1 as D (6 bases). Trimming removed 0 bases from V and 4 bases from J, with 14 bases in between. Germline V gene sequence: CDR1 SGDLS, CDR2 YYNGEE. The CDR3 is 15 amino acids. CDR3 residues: CASSVGGHGSYEQYF. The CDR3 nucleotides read TGTGCCAGCAGCGTAGGGGGACACGGTAGTTACGAGCAGTACTTC.

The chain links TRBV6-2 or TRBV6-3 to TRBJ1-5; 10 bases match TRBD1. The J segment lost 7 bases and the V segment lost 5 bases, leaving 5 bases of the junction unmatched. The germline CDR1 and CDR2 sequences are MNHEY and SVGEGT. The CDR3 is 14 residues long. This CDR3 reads CASSRTGGRQPQHF. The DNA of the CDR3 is TGTGCCAGCAGTAGGACAGGGGGAAGGCAGCCCCAGCATTTT.

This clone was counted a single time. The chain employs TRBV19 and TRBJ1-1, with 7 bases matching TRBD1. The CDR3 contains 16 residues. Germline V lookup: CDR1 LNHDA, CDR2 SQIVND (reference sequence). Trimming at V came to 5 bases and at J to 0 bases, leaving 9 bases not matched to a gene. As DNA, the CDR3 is TGTGCCAGTAGTCCCCACACACAGGGGTTGAACACTGAAGCTTTCTTT. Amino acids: CASSPHTQGLNTEAFF.

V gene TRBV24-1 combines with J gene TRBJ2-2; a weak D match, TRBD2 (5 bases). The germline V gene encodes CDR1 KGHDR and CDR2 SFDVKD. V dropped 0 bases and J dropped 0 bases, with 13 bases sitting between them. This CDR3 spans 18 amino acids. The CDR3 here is CATSDLGRTDSNTGELFF. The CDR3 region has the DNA TGTGCCACCAGTGATTTGGGCAGGACGGACTCGAACACCGGGGAGCTGTTTTTT.

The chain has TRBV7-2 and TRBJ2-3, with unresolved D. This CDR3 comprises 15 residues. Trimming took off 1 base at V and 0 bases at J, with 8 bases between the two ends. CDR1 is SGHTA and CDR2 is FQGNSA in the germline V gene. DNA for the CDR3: TGTGCCAGCAGCTTAGGAAGCACGAGCACAGATACGCAGTATTTT. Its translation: CASSLGSTSTDTQYF. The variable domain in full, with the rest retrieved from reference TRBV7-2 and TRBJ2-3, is GAGVSQSPSNKVTEKGKDVELRCDPISGHTALYWYRQSLGQGLEFLIYFQGNSAPDKSGLPSDRFSAERTGGSVSTLTIQRTQQEDSAVYLCASSLGSTSTDTQYFGPGTRLTVL.

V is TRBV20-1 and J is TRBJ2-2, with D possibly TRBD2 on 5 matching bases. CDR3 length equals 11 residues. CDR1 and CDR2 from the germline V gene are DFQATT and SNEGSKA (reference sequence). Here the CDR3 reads CSLGRLGELFF. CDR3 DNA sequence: TGCTCACTTGGGAGACTCGGGGAGCTGTTTTTT.

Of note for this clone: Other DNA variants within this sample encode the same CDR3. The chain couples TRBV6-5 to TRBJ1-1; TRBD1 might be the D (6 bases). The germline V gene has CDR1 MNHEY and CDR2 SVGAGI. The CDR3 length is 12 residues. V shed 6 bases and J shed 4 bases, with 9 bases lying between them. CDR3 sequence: CASRAGATEAFF. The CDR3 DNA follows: TGTGCCAGCAGGGCAGGGGCCACTGAAGCTTTCTTT.